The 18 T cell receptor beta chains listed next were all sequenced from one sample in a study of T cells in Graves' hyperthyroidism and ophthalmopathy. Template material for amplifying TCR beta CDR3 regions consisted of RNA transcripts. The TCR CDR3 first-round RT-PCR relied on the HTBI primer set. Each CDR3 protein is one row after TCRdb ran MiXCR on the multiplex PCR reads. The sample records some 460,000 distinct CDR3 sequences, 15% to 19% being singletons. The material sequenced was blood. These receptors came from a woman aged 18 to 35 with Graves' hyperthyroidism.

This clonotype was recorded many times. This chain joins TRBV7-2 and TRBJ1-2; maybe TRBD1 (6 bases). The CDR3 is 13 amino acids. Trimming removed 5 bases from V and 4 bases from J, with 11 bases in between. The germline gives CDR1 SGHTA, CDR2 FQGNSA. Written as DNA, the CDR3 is TGTGCCAGCAGCGCCGGGGGCGGCTATGGCTACACCTTC. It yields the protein CASSAGGGYGYTF.

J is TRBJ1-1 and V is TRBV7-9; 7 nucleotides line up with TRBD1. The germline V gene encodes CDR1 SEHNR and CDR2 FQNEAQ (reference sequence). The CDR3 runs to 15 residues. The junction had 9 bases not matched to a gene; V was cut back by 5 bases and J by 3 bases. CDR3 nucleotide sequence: TGTGCCAGCAGCGCCCAGGGGGTAGCGGACACTGAAGCTTTCTTT. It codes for CASSAQGVADTEAFF. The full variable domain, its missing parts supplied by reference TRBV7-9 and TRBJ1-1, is DTGVSQNPRHKITKRGQNVTFRCDPISEHNRLYWYRQTLGQGPEFLTYFQNEAQLEKSRLLSDRFSAERPKGSFSTLEIQRTEQGDSAMYLCASSAQGVADTEAFFGQGTRLTVV.

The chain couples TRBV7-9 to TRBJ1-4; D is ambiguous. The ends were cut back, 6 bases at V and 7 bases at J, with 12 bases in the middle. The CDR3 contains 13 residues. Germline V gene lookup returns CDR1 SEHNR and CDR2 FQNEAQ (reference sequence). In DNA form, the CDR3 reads TGTGCCAGCAGACTGGTGCTGGGTGAAAAACTGTTTTTT. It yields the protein CASRLVLGEKLFF. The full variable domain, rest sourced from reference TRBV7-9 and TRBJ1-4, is DTGVSQNPRHKITKRGQNVTFRCDPISEHNRLYWYRQTLGQGPEFLTYFQNEAQLEKSRLLSDRFSAERPKGSFSTLEIQRTEQGDSAMYLCASRLVLGEKLFFGSGTQLSVL.

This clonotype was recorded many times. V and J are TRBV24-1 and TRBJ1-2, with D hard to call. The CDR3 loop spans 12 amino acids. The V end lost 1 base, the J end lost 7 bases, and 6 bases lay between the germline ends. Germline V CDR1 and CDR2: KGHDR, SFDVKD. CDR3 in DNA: TGTGCCACCAGTGATTTCACGAGTGGCTACACCTTC. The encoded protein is CATSDFTSGYTF.

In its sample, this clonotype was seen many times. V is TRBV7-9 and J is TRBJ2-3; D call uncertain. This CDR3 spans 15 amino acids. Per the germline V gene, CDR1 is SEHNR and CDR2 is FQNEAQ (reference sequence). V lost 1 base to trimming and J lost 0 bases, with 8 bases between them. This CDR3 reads CASSLGFGSTDTQYF. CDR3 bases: TGTGCCAGCAGCTTAGGATTTGGAAGCACAGATACGCAGTATTTT. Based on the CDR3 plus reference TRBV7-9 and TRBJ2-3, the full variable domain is DTGVSQNPRHKITKRGQNVTFRCDPISEHNRLYWYRQTLGQGPEFLTYFQNEAQLEKSRLLSDRFSAERPKGSFSTLEIQRTEQGDSAMYLCASSLGFGSTDTQYFGPGTRLTVL.

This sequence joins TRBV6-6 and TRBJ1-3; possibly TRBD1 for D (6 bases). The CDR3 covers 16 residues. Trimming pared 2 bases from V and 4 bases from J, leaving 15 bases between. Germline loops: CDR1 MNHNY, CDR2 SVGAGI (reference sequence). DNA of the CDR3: TGTGCCAGCAGTTACGGAGGGGCAGGGGTCGGAAACACCATATATTTT. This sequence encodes CASSYGGAGVGNTIYF.

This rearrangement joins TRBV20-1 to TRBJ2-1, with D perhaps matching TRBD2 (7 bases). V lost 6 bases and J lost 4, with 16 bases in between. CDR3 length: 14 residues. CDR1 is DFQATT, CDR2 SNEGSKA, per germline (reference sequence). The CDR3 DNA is TGCAGTGCCCAAAGGGAGGGGGGTTACAATGAGCAGTTCTTC. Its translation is CSAQREGGYNEQFF.

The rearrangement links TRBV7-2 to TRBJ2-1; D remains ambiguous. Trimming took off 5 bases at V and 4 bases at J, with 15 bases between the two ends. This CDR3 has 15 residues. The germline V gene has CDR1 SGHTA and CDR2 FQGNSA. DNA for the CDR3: TGTGCCAGCAGCGGTATGGGCGGCCTTTACAATGAGCAGTTCTTC. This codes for CASSGMGGLYNEQFF.

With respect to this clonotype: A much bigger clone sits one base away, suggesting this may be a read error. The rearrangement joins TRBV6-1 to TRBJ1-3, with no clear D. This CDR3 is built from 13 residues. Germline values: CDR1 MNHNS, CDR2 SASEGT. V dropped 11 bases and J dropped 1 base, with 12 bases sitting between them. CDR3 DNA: TGTGCCGGCAATAGGATATCTGGAAACACCATATATTTT. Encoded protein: CAGNRISGNTIYF.

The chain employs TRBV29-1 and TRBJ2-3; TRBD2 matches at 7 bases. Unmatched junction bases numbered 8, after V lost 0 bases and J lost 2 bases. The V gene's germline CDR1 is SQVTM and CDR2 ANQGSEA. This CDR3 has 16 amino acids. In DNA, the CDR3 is TGCAGCGTTGAAGATCCCCCCGGGACTAACACAGATACGCAGTATTTT. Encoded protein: CSVEDPPGTNTDTQYF.

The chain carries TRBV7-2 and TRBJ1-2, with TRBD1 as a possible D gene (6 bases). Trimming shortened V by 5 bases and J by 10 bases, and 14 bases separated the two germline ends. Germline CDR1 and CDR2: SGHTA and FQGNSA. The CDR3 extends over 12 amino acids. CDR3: CASSPPDRTYTF. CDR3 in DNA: TGTGCCAGCAGCCCCCCGGACAGAACCTACACCTTC.

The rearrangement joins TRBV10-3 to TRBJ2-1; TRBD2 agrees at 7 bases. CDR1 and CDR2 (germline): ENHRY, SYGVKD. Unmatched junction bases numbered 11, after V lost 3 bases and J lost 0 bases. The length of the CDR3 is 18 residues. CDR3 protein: CAISDPVAGGSSYNEQFF. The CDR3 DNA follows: TGTGCCATCAGTGACCCAGTTGCCGGGGGGAGCTCCTACAATGAGCAGTTCTTC.

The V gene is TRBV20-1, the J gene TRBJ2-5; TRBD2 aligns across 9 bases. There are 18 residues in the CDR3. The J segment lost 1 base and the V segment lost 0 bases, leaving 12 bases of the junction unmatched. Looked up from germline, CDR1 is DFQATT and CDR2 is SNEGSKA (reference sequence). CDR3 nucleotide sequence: TGCAGTGCTAGAGATGTGGGTTGGCGGGAGGGCCCCCAAGAGACCCAGTACTTC. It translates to CSARDVGWREGPQETQYF.

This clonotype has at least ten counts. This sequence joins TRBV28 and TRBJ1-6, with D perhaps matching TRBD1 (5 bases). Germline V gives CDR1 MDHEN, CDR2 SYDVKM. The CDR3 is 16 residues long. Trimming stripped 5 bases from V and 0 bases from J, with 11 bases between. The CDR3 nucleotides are TGTGCCAGCAGTCCACAGGAGTTCTCCTATAATTCACCCCTCCACTTT. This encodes CASSPQEFSYNSPLHF.

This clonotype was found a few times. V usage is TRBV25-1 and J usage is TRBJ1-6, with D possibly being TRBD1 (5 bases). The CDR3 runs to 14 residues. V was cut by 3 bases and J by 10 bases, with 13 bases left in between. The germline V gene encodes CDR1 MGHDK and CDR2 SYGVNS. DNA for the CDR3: TGTGCCAGCAGTGATCAGGGATTTGGCTCACCCCTCCACTTT. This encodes CASSDQGFGSPLHF.

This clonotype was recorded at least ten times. CDR3 region: CAISESAGSAYGYTF. The CDR3, as DNA: TGTGCCATCAGTGAGTCGGCCGGTTCAGCCTATGGCTACACCTTC. This chain uses TRBV10-3 with TRBJ1-2; D remains unclear. Germline assignment: CDR1 ENHRY and CDR2 SYGVKD. The CDR3 is 15 residues long. The ends were cut back, 0 bases at V and 4 bases at J, with 12 bases in the middle.

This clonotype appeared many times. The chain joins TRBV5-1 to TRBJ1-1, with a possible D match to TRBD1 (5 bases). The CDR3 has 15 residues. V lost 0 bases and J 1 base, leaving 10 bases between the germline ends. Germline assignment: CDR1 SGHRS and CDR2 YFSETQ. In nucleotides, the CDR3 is TGCGCCAGCAGCTTGGGAGCGGGGACGAACACTGAAGCTTTCTTT. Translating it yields CASSLGAGTNTEAFF.

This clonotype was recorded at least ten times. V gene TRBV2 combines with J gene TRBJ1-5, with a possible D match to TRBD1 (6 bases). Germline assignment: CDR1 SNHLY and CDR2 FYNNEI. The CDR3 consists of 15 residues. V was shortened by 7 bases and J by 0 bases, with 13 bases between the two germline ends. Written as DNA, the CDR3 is TGTGCCAGCACCAATGGGGGGCGTAGCAATCAGCCCCAGCATTTT. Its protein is CASTNGGRSNQPQHF.